This T cell receptor beta chain was captured by sequencing in a study of T cells after posttransplantation cyclophosphamide. Broader study findings: Later post-transplant blood repertoires were often dominated by donor CD8+ memory clones.

Regarding this clone: Its antigen is not identified.

Data came from immunoSEQ multiplex PCR; TCRdb stores just in-frame clones and leaves some out. The sample shows about 15,000 clones, 76% of them seen only once. Germline assignment: CDR1 MGHRA and CDR2 YSYEKL. This CDR3 contains 15 residues. J gave up 5 bases and V 4 bases, and 7 bases lay outside the gene matches. What was sequenced was memory CD4+ T cells sorted from PBMCs. V is TRBV4-1 and J is TRBJ1-4, with TRBD1 matching over 7 bases. The source of this sequence is a man in his fifties or sixties. Here the CDR3 reads CASSPTGLRNEKLFF. The CDR3 coding sequence is TGCGCCAGCAGCCCGACAGGGCTCAGAAATGAAAAACTGTTTTTT.